This paragraph reports one TCR beta chain. Its antigen is unidentified. The data derive from a study of T-cell memory formation after mild COVID-19. The study's findings and limits: The CD4+ clones that contracted clustered mainly within CM and EM, and the CD8+ clones concentrated in EMRA. Researchers could not confirm that second-wave clones peaking on day 37 targeted SARS-CoV-2.

Employing constant-segment primers, 5'RACE generated TCR alpha and TCR beta cDNA libraries bearing sample barcodes and UMIs. Each CDR3 protein is one row after TCRdb ran MiXCR on the 5' RACE reads. The sample holds just over 200,000 distinct CDR3 sequences, about 9.2% seen once. Losses at the gene ends were 4 bases for V and 5 bases for J; bases not matched to a gene: 8. Germline CDR1 and CDR2: MNHEY and SVGAGI. CDR3 length: 15 amino acids. The V gene is TRBV6-5, the J gene TRBJ2-4; 7 bases match TRBD2. This receptor was obtained from a man in his late teens or twenties who had mild COVID-19 (a few samples of this study predate the infection). Cell type and time point are not known. Sequencing was done on a sample of PBMCs or a T cell subset sorted from them (not recorded which). The CDR3 DNA reads TGTGCCAGCAGTTCCGGGGGGTCGGTTCAAAACATTCAGTACTTC. It codes for CASSSGGSVQNIQYF.